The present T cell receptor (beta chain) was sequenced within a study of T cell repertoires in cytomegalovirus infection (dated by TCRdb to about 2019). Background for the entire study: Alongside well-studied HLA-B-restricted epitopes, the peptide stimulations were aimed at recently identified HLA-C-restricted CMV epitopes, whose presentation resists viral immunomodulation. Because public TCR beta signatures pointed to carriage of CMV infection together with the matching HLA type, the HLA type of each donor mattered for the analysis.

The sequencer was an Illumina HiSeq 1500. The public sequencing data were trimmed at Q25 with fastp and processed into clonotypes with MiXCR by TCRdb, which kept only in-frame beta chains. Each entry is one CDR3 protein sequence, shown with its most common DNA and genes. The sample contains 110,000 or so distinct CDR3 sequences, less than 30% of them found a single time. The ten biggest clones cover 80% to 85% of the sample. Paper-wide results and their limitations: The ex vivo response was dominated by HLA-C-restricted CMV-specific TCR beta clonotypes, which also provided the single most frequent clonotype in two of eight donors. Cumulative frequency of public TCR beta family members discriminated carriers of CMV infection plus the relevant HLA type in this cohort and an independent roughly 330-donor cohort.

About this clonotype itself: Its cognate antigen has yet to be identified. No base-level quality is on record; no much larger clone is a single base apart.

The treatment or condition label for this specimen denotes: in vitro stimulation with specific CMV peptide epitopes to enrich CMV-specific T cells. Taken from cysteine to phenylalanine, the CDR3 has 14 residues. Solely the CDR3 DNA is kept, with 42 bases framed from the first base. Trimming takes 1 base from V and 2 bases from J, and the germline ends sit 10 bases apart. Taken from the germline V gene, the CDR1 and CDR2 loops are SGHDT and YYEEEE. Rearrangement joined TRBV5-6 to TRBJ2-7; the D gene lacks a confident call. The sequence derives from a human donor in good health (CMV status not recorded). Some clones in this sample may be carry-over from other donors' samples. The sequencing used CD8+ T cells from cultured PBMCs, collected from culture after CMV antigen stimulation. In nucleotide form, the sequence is TGTGCCAGCAGCTTGCCAGATTCCACCTACGAGCAGTACTTC. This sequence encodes CASSLPDSTYEQYF.